Below are 8 T cell receptor beta chains sequenced from a single sample in a study of identical twins (dated by TCRdb to the mid-2010s). Libraries were prepared through 5' RACE. Sequenced using an Illumina HiSeq 2000. TCRdb reanalyzed the raw reads on its own, using fastp at Q25 for trimming and MiXCR for clone calling, and kept in-frame beta chains. One record per CDR3 amino acid sequence lists the most common genes and DNA. The sample records 1.5 million or so distinct CDR3 sequences, roughly 35% of which are singletons. Approximately 0.25% of the sample belongs to the ten largest clones. The source material was cord blood. These receptors came from a newborn girl in good health.

In this sample, this clonotype turned up a few times. V is TRBV4-2 and J is TRBJ1-2, with TRBD1 matching over 9 bases. This CDR3 has 17 residues. Trimming took 0 bases from V and 7 from J; bases not matched to a gene: 12. Per the germline V gene, CDR1 is LGHNA and CDR2 is YNFKEQ. The CDR3 DNA follows: TGTGCCAGCAGCCAAGATACGGGGGACAGGGCTTTGGGTGGCTACACCTTC. This sequence encodes CASSQDTGDRALGGYTF.

This clonotype was seen a few times. The chain joins TRBV28 to TRBJ1-4, with D perhaps TRBD1 (5 bases). Germline V gene sequence: CDR1 MDHEN, CDR2 SYDVKM. This CDR3 spans 14 amino acids. Trimming removed 6 bases from V and 6 bases from J, with 14 bases in between. The CDR3 coding sequence is TGTGCCAGCAGGTCCAGGGAGGAGGATGAAAAACTGTTTTTT. This gives the protein CASRSREEDEKLFF.

The chain has TRBV18 and TRBJ1-2; 7 bases agree with TRBD1. V shed 3 bases and J 4 bases; nucleotides not matched to a gene: 5. Germline CDR1 KGHSH, CDR2 LQKENI. The CDR3 consists of 14 residues. CDR3 protein: CASSPEDRPYGYTF. The CDR3 nucleotides read TGTGCCAGCTCACCTGAGGACAGGCCCTATGGCTACACCTTC.

This clonotype showed up just a few times. This chain joins TRBV6-5 and TRBJ2-4; D remains unclear. The DNA matches TRBJ2-7 better at its end, which makes the J call doubtful. Germline assignment: CDR1 MNHEY and CDR2 SVGAGI. The CDR3 spans 14 residues. CDR3 nucleotide sequence: TGTGCCAGCAGTTTGTACCCCAGGAAGTACGAGCAGTACTTC. Translating it yields CASSLYPRKYEQYF.

A word on this clonotype: Compared with germline, one end of the junction differs, possibly owing to a read error. J is TRBJ2-3 and V is TRBV5-1, with 8 bases identical to TRBD1. The CDR3 contains 15 residues. Looked up from germline, CDR1 is SGHRS and CDR2 is YFSETQ. The DNA of the CDR3 is TGCGCCAGCAGCCCCGGGACAGGTTTCACAGATATGCAGTATTTT. This encodes CASSPGTGFTDMQYF.

This clonotype was seen more than once but under ten times. The gene calls are TRBV20-1 and TRBJ2-7; D is unclear. The CDR3 loop spans 16 amino acids. Per germline, CDR1 DFQATT and CDR2 SNEGSKA (reference sequence). Trimming stripped 1 base from V and 1 base from J, with 17 bases between. This CDR3 is CSARGQAGWRSYEQYF. The CDR3, as DNA: TGCAGTGCTAGAGGGCAGGCCGGTTGGAGATCCTACGAGCAGTACTTC.

This clonotype was found once. Mismatch with germline at one junction end may stem from a read error. This chain links TRBV6-5 with TRBJ2-5; TRBD2 agrees at 10 bases. The CDR3 totals 19 residues. Germline lookup yields CDR1 MNHEY and CDR2 SVGAGI. CDR3 coding DNA: TGTGCCAGCAGTTACTCGTATCCTAGCGGGAGATCGGGTCAAGGGACCCAGTACTTC. This codes for CASSYSYPSGRSGQGTQYF.

This clonotype was recorded at least ten times. The chain employs TRBV29-1 and TRBJ1-1; D unclear. Trimming left V 3 bases short and J 1 base short, with 6 bases between. Germline V lookup: CDR1 SQVTM, CDR2 ANQGSEA. The CDR3 length is 12 residues. This chain's CDR3 is CSVEGENTEAFF. Here the CDR3 DNA reads TGCAGCGTTGAGGGAGAGAACACTGAAGCTTTCTTT.